One and the same sample provided the 27 T cell receptor beta chains below, sequenced in a study of Graves' ophthalmopathy and Graves' hyperthyroidism. RNA transcripts were the template, and TCR beta CDR3 regions were amplified from them. First-round RT-PCR relied on HTBI primers, and a second-round multiplex PCR came next. TCRdb re-derived calls from the multiplex PCR reads in MiXCR, one entry per CDR3 protein. The data show approximately 15,000 distinct CDR3 sequences, with 46% seen just once and around 25% held by the top ten. The sequenced sample was peripheral blood. The receptors shown here come from a woman aged 40-49 years with stable Graves' hyperthyroidism.

This clonotype has a handful of counts. The CDR3 reads CASSFDGNYNSPLHF. The CDR3 DNA reads as TGTGCCAGCAGTTTTGACGGCAACTATAATTCACCCCTCCACTTT. The rearrangement joins TRBV6-5 to TRBJ1-6; D is unclear. The CDR3 sequence is 15 residues long. V lost 4 bases and J 3 bases, leaving 10 bases between the germline ends. The germline CDR1 and CDR2 sequences are MNHEY and SVGAGI.

The chain employs TRBV9 and TRBJ2-3; 11 positions match TRBD2. Germline V CDR1 and CDR2: SGDLS, YYNGEE. J lost 1 base, V lost 2 bases, and 3 bases had no gene match. CDR3 length: 16 amino acids. This CDR3 is CASSVGTSGRTDTQYF. The DNA of the CDR3 is TGTGCCAGCAGCGTCGGGACTAGCGGACGCACAGATACGCAGTATTTT.

This clonotype was found many times. The chain is built from TRBV12-3 or TRBV12-4 and TRBJ2-1, with D possibly matching TRBD2 (5 bases). This CDR3 contains 13 residues. Trimming took 3 bases from V and 6 from J, leaving 9 bases between them. The CDR3 region has the DNA TGTGCCAGCAGTTTGGGGAGAGTCAATGAGCAGTTCTTC. Residues: CASSLGRVNEQFF.

The rearrangement uses TRBV19 and TRBJ2-2; D is possibly TRBD1 (6 bases). CDR3 length: 13 amino acids. The V and J ends lost 4 bases and 8 bases respectively, with 11 bases between them. Germline V gives CDR1 LNHDA, CDR2 SQIVND (reference sequence). The CDR3 DNA is TGTGCCAGTAGTACTGGACAGACTGGGGAGCTGTTTTTT. This codes for CASSTGQTGELFF.

This clonotype has a count of ten or more. This chain joins TRBV19 and TRBJ1-6, with TRBD1 identical over 8 bases. V dropped 2 bases and J dropped 6; count of bases not matched to a gene: 12. The germline CDR1 and CDR2 sequences are LNHDA and SQIVND (reference sequence). This CDR3 has 18 amino acids. The CDR3 sequence is CASSIPPGQGWSNSPLHF. CDR3 coding DNA: TGTGCCAGTAGTATACCCCCCGGACAGGGTTGGAGTAATTCACCCCTCCACTTT.

The chain links TRBV9 to TRBJ1-3; D is possibly TRBD1 (6 bases). The CDR3 has 15 amino acids. CDR1 SGDLS and CDR2 YYNGEE come from the germline V gene. Trimming shortened V by 5 bases and J by 0 bases, and 12 bases separated the two germline ends. The CDR3 bases are TGTGCCAGCAGACTACAGGGAACCTCTGGAAACACCATATATTTT. This sequence encodes CASRLQGTSGNTIYF. The full variable domain, completed using reference TRBV9 and TRBJ1-3, is DSGVTQTPKHLITATGQRVTLRCSPRSGDLSVYWYQQSLDQGLQFLIQYYNGEERAKGNILERFSAQQFPDLHSELNLSSLELGDSALYFCASRLQGTSGNTIYFGEGSWLTVV.

This clonotype was detected a few times. V usage is TRBV2 and J usage is TRBJ1-4; 8 nucleotides match TRBD1. Germline lookup yields CDR1 SNHLY and CDR2 FYNNEI. This CDR3 region has 14 residues. The V and J ends lost 7 bases and 8 bases, in that order; junction bases with no gene match: 9. The CDR3, as DNA: TGTGCCAGCAAGATACAGGGGGGGGAAGAAAAACTGTTTTTT. Protein product: CASKIQGGEEKLFF.

This clonotype was seen many times. The V call is TRBV19, the J call TRBJ2-7; tentatively, D is TRBD1 or TRBD2 (6 bases each). The V gene's germline CDR1 is LNHDA and CDR2 SQIVND (reference sequence). This CDR3 has 16 residues. V was cut by 1 base and J by 5 bases, with 18 bases left in between. The CDR3 DNA reads as TGTGCCAGTAGTATAGCTCGGGGGCGCGATTCCGACGAGCAGTACTTC. The encoded protein is CASSIARGRDSDEQYF. Complete variable domain (other parts from reference TRBV19 and TRBJ2-7): DGGITQSPKYLFRKEGQNVTLSCEQNLNHDAMYWYRQDPGQGLRLIYYSQIVNDFQKGDIAEGYSVSREKKESFPLTVTSAQKNPTAFYLCASSIARGRDSDEQYFGPGTRLTVT.

This sequence joins TRBV30 and TRBJ2-5, with 13 positions matching TRBD2. CDR3 length: 17 amino acids. V lost 0 bases, J lost 8 bases, and 12 bases stayed unmatched. Germline CDR1 and CDR2: GTSNPN and SVGIG (reference sequence). The CDR3 loop reads CAWSVLFLGTSGNTQYF. The CDR3, as DNA: TGTGCCTGGAGTGTACTTTTTCTTGGGACTAGCGGGAATACCCAGTACTTC.

This chain uses TRBV7-9 with TRBJ2-2, with a weak D call TRBD2 (6 bases). This CDR3 region has 14 residues. CDR1 and CDR2 (germline): SEHNR, FQNEAQ (reference sequence). Deletions cut 1 base from V and 9 bases from J, with 12 bases between. In DNA, the CDR3 is TGTGCCAGCAGCTTAGGGCGGGGAAGCAGGGAGCTGTTTTTT. Protein: CASSLGRGSRELFF.

The V gene is TRBV24-1, the J gene TRBJ2-1, with 14 bases identical to TRBD2. The CDR3 is 17 amino acids. Germline CDR1 KGHDR, CDR2 SFDVKD. J lost 2 bases, V lost 5 bases, and 4 bases had no gene match. CDR3 region: CATSGGTSGSPYNEQFF. The DNA of the CDR3 is TGTGCCACCAGTGGCGGGACTAGCGGGAGTCCCTACAATGAGCAGTTCTTC.

This clonotype was recorded at least ten times. The rearrangement links TRBV7-9 to TRBJ1-1; 7 nucleotides agree with TRBD1. This CDR3 has 16 residues. Germline V lookup: CDR1 SEHNR, CDR2 FQNEAQ (reference sequence). V shed 4 bases, J shed 6 bases, and the junction held 14 bases outside the gene matches. The CDR3 bases are TGTGCCAGCAGCTCCGGGACAGCGAAGGGGTTCGCTGAAGCTTTCTTT. This sequence encodes CASSSGTAKGFAEAFF.

V usage is TRBV12-3 or TRBV12-4 and J usage is TRBJ2-5; 8 bases line up with TRBD2. The CDR3 is made up of 16 amino acids. Trimming took 4 bases from V and 5 from J; bases not matched to a gene: 12. This CDR3 reads CASSSLAAGGGETQYF. For the CDR3, the DNA is TGTGCCAGCAGTTCTCTGGCTGCGGGGGGCGGCGAGACCCAGTACTTC.

This chain uses TRBV4-1 with TRBJ2-3, with a weak D call TRBD1 (5 bases). Trimming took 4 bases from V and 0 from J, leaving 23 bases between them. Germline V gene sequence: CDR1 MGHRA, CDR2 YSYEKL. The CDR3 extends over 19 amino acids. In nucleotides, the CDR3 is TGCGCCAGCAGCCCCTACTGGGGCGGTTTGTGGTTGAGCACAGATACGCAGTATTTT. This sequence encodes CASSPYWGGLWLSTDTQYF.

In regard to this clonotype: It is likely a read error, because the conserved phenylalanine at the end of the CDR3 is missing. The chain links TRBV18 to TRBJ2-3; D is unclear. The V end lost 4 bases, the J end lost 2 bases, and 10 bases lay between the germline ends. From germline, CDR1 is KGHSH and CDR2 LQKENI. The CDR3 has 14 residues. For the CDR3, the DNA is TGTGCCAGCTCACTAGAGAGGAACACAGATACGCAGTATCTT. It is translated as CASSLERNTDTQYL.

This clonotype is medium-sized in the sample. This sequence joins TRBV9 and TRBJ2-1, with 12 bases that match TRBD2. The CDR3 is made up of 19 amino acids. Germline V lookup: CDR1 SGDLS, CDR2 YYNGEE. J gave up 0 bases and V 0 bases, and 7 bases lay outside the gene matches. CDR3 in amino acids: CASSVESSGRASSYNEQFF. In nucleotides, the CDR3 is TGTGCCAGCAGCGTAGAGTCTAGCGGGAGGGCGAGCTCCTACAATGAGCAGTTCTTC.

This clonotype was counted a single time. This sequence joins TRBV6-5 and TRBJ2-1; D gene ambiguous. The germline V and J ends were trimmed by 0 bases and 4 bases, with 13 bases remaining between them. Per the germline V gene, CDR1 is MNHEY and CDR2 is SVGAGI. CDR3 length: 16 residues. This chain's CDR3 is CASSYSAAKKYNEQFF. The CDR3 region has the DNA TGTGCCAGCAGTTACTCGGCAGCCAAAAAGTACAATGAGCAGTTCTTC.

This clonotype was seen many times. The V gene is TRBV9, the J gene TRBJ2-3; D perhaps matches TRBD2 (7 bases). V lost 3 bases, J lost 3 bases, and 11 bases lay in between. Germline loops: CDR1 SGDLS, CDR2 YYNGEE. The CDR3 is 14 residues long. The CDR3 coding sequence is TGTGCCAGCAGCGCAGGGGACTATACAGATACGCAGTATTTT. Protein sequence: CASSAGDYTDTQYF.

In this sample, this clonotype turned up a few times. This rearrangement joins TRBV10-3 to TRBJ2-7; D may be TRBD1 (6 bases). CDR1 and CDR2 (germline): ENHRY, SYGVKD. The CDR3 runs to 14 residues. Trimming pared 10 bases from V and 5 bases from J, leaving 21 bases between. CDR3: CASTGQGISHEQYF. Written as DNA, the CDR3 is TGTGCCAGCACCGGGCAGGGGATTTCTCACGAGCAGTACTTC.

This clonotype was detected many times. The V call is TRBV6-5, the J call TRBJ2-7, with D possibly TRBD2 on 6 matching bases. The ends were cut back, 5 bases at V and 6 bases at J, with 17 bases in the middle. Germline CDR1 and CDR2: MNHEY and SVGAGI. The CDR3 totals 14 residues. CDR3 loop: CASSRDLGLGEQYF. DNA of the CDR3: TGTGCCAGCAGTCGGGACTTGGGATTAGGCGAGCAGTACTTC.

Concerning this clonotype: One base away lies a much larger clone, so this may be a sequencing read error. The rearrangement joins TRBV6-2 or TRBV6-3 to TRBJ2-7; the D is unclear. CDR1 is MNHEY and CDR2 is SVGEGT in the germline V gene. The CDR3 is 15 amino acids. Trimming took off 4 bases at V and 1 base at J, with 14 bases between the two ends. CDR3 sequence (DNA): TGTGCCAGCAGTTCCTCGCTCATCGGTTCCTACGAGCAGTACTTC. Protein sequence: CASSSSLIGSYEQYF.

This chain joins TRBV6-2 or TRBV6-3 and TRBJ2-7; 12 positions match TRBD2. Germline assignment: CDR1 MNHEY and CDR2 SVGEGT. The J segment lost 2 bases and the V segment lost 0 bases, leaving 2 bases of the junction unmatched. The CDR3 length is 16 residues. The CDR3 region has the DNA TGTGCCAGCAGTTACTCTAGGACTAGCGGGACCTACGAGCAGTACTTC. Its translation is CASSYSRTSGTYEQYF.

In regard to this clonotype: One end of the junction varies from germline; a read error may be responsible. V is TRBV20-1 and J is TRBJ2-5; D may match TRBD1 or TRBD2 (7 bases each). The CDR3 extends over 14 amino acids. Germline V CDR1 and CDR2: DFQATT, SNEGSKA (reference sequence). CDR3 in DNA: TGCGGTGCTAGATGGGAGGGGGCGACGGAGACCCAGTACTTC. Protein: CGARWEGATETQYF.

V usage is TRBV2 and J usage is TRBJ2-3; TRBD1 matches at 10 bases. The ends lost 7 bases at V and 4 bases at J; junction bases unmatched: 5. Germline CDR1 SNHLY, CDR2 FYNNEI. The CDR3 is 14 amino acids. The CDR3 DNA is TGTGCCAGCATGTTGACAGGGGGCTCAGATACGCAGTATTTT. Protein: CASMLTGGSDTQYF.

This clonotype was seen many times. The genes are TRBV12-3 or TRBV12-4 and TRBJ2-7; maybe TRBD1 (5 bases). V shed 4 bases and J shed 9 bases, with 10 bases lying between them. The CDR3 spans 11 residues. CDR3 in DNA: TGTGCCAGCAGTTCAACACAGGTGCAGTACTTC. Its protein product is CASSSTQVQYF.

A remark on this clonotype: This may be a read error, as it is one base from a much larger clone. Here the CDR3 reads CAGSQGQGIHEQYF. The CDR3 nucleotides read TGCGCCGGCAGCCAAGGACAGGGAATCCACGAGCAGTACTTC. The rearrangement joins TRBV4-3 to TRBJ2-7; 8 bases align to TRBD1. CDR1 LGHNA and CDR2 YSLEER come from the germline V gene. The CDR3 has 14 residues.

Of note for this clonotype: A much larger clone is a single base away; this may be a read error. The gene calls are TRBV9 and TRBJ2-1, with 9 bases matching TRBD2. Germline-derived CDR1 and CDR2 are SGDLS and YYNGEE. CDR3 size: 16 residues. The CDR3 region is CASSPRGSGSYSEQFF. CDR3 bases: TGTGCCAGCAGCCCCCGCGGTAGCGGGAGTTACAGTGAGCAGTTCTTC.